The entry below gives a single TCR beta chain sequence along with its context. The entry originates in a study of technical replicates of blood from several donors. Assay: immunoSEQ multiplex PCR; the TCRdb copy retains only in-frame clones and omits some. Of tens of thousands of clones in the sample, 98% were seen once. This receptor was taken from a human donor in good health. Sample: T cells isolated from PBMCs.

CDR3 sequence: CASSPRTGRTDTQYF. In DNA, the CDR3 is TGTGCCAGCAGCCCAAGGACAGGTCGCACAGATACGCAGTATTTT. The rearrangement links TRBV13 to TRBJ2-3, with TRBD1 identical over 7 bases. The ends lost 5 bases at V and 1 base at J; junction bases unmatched: 6. CDR1 is PRHDT, CDR2 FYEKMQ, per germline (reference sequence). The CDR3 consists of 15 residues.